These T cell receptor beta chains were read from a single sample in a study of cytomegalovirus exposure and HLA in healthy donors. Profiled with immunoSEQ multiplex PCR; TCRdb holds only in-frame clones, not every one. The table includes some 160,000 clones, roughly 65% detected once. Sequences were obtained from PBMCs. The receptor set was obtained from a man aged 55 to 69 in good health and CMV-seronegative. CDR3s include the opening cysteine and the closing phenylalanine or tryptophan. Each record gives: J gene, clone size, V gene, D gene, CDR3 DNA, CDR3 protein. The D gene is left open where the match is weak. Only part of the rows carry a size: once, few, many, or a class if the clone is expanded.

>TRBJ2-5|NA|TRBV30|TRBD2
TGTGCCTGGAGAACTAGCGCCAAAGAGACCCAGTACTTC
CAWRTSAKETQYF
>TRBJ1-4|few|TRBV4-1|NA
TGCGCCAGCAGCCAAGAGGAGAGGTCCATTAATGAAAAACTGTTTTTT
CASSQEERSINEKLFF
>TRBJ1-1|NA|TRBV7-9|TRBD1
TGTGCCAGCAGCTCCGGGACAGAGGGCCCTGAAGCTTTCTTT
CASSSGTEGPEAFF
>TRBJ2-7|NA|TRBV28|NA
TGTGCCAGCAGTCCCCCGGCGGACAGAGACGAGCAGTACTTC
CASSPPADRDEQYF
>TRBJ2-7|NA|TRBV7-2|TRBD2
TGTGCCAGCAGCTTAGGGACTAGCGGGAGGGGCTCCTACGAGCAGTACTTC
CASSLGTSGRGSYEQYF
>TRBJ2-1|NA|TRBV4-2|TRBD2
TGTGCCAGCAGCCAGGGACTAGCGGGAGGTAATGAGCAGTTCTTC
CASSQGLAGGNEQFF
>TRBJ2-2|NA|TRBV10-3|TRBD1
TGTGCCATCAGTGACCGAAAGGACAGGGGGCTGACCGGGGAGCTGTTTTTT
CAISDRKDRGLTGELFF
>TRBJ2-4|NA|TRBV2|NA
TGTGCCAGCAGTGAATGGAGTGGACTAGCCAAAAACATTCAGTACTTC
CASSEWSGLAKNIQYF
>TRBJ1-1|NA|TRBV28|NA
TGTGCCAGCAGTGAGACAGGTCCGGGGCGAGGCACTGAAGCTTTCTTT
CASSETGPGRGTEAFF
>TRBJ1-5|few|TRBV6-1|TRBD1
TGTGCCAGCAGTGAGCGCGCACAAGGGACAGATAGCAATCAGCCCCAGCATTTT
CASSERAQGTDSNQPQHF
>TRBJ1-1|NA|TRBV30|NA
TGTGCCTGGCGGACAGAGAACACTGAAGCTTTCTTT
CAWRTENTEAFF
>TRBJ1-2|NA|TRBV28|NA
TGTGCCAGCAGTTTTTCGGGCAGGGTCGATGGCTACACCTTC
CASSFSGRVDGYTF